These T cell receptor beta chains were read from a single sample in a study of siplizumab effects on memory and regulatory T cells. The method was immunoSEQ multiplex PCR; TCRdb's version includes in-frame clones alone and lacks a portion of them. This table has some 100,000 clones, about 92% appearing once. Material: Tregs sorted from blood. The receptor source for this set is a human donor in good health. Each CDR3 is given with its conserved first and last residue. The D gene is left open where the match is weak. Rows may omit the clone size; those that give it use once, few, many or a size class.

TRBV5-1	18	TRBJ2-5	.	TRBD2	CASSLVGTSGRAKETQYF	TGCGCCAGCAGCCTAGTAGGGACTAGCGGGAGGGCGAAGGAGACCCAGTACTTC
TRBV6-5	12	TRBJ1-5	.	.	CASLTVGQPQHF	TGTGCCAGCTTGACAGTAGGTCAGCCCCAGCATTTT
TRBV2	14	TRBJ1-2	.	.	CATLGEGWNYGYTF	TGTGCCACCCTTGGGGAAGGGTGGAACTATGGCTACACCTTC
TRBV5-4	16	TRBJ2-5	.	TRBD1	CASSLGLQGGGETQYF	TGTGCCAGCAGCTTAGGGTTACAGGGGGGAGGAGAGACCCAGTACTTC
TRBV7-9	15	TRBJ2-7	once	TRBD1	CASSGKGQVLPEQYF	TGTGCCAGCAGCGGGAAGGGACAGGTCCTCCCCGAGCAGTACTTC
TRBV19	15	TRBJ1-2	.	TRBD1	CASSIQGALGYGYTF	TGTGCCAGTAGTATTCAGGGGGCTCTGGGCTATGGCTACACCTTC
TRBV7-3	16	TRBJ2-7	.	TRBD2	CASSLTGLAGGHEQYF	TGTGCCAGCAGCTTAACTGGACTAGCGGGAGGACACGAGCAGTACTTC
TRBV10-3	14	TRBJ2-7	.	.	CAISPGRQTYEQYF	TGTGCCATCAGCCCGGGACGCCAGACCTACGAGCAGTACTTC
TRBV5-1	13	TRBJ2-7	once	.	CASSLAGAWEQYF	TGCGCCAGCAGCTTGGCCGGGGCGTGGGAGCAGTACTTC
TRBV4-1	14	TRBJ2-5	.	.	CASSQDLPQETQYF	TGCGCCAGCAGCCAAGATTTGCCTCAAGAGACCCAGTACTTC
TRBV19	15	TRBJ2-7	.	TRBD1	CASRPGQGRSYEQYF	TGTGCCAGTAGGCCCGGACAGGGGAGGTCCTACGAGCAGTACTTC
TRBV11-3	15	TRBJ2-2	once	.	CASSLSGTGAGELFF	TGTGCCAGCAGCTTATCAGGGACGGGCGCCGGGGAGCTGTTTTTT
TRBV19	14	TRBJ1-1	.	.	CASSIDLGGTEAFF	TGTGCCAGTAGTATAGATCTTGGGGGAACTGAAGCTTTCTTT
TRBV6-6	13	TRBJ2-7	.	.	CASSYSPLYEQYF	TGTGCCAGCAGTTACTCTCCCCTGTACGAGCAGTACTTC
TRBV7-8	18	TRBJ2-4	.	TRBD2	CASSPRGLAPLAKNIQYF	TGTGCCAGCAGCCCAAGGGGACTAGCGCCACTAGCCAAAAACATTCAGTACTTC
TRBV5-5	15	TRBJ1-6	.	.	CASSSGPRYNSPLHF	TGTGCCAGCAGCTCGGGACCCCGGTATAATTCACCCCTCCACTTT
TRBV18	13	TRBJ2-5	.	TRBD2	CASSPWGGETQYF	TGTGCCAGCTCACCATGGGGAGGGGAGACCCAGTACTTC
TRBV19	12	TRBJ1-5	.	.	CASSTSPVFQHF	TGTGCCAGTAGTACCTCGCCCGTGTTCCAGCATTTT
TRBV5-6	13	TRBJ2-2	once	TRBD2	CASRLAGTGELFF	TGTGCCAGCAGACTAGCGGGTACCGGGGAGCTGTTTTTT
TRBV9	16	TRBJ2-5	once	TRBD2	CASSVGVAGTQETQYF	TGTGCCAGCAGCGTAGGGGTAGCGGGGACCCAAGAGACCCAGTACTTC
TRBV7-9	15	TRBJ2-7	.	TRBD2	CASSLGTSEFDEQYF	TGTGCCAGCAGCTTAGGGACTAGTGAGTTCGACGAGCAGTACTTC
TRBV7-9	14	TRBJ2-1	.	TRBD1	CASSRDRGRNEQFF	TGTGCCAGCAGCCGGGACAGGGGACGCAATGAGCAGTTCTTC
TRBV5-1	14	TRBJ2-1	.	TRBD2	CASSPSGRGDEQFF	TGCGCCAGCAGTCCTAGCGGGAGGGGGGATGAGCAGTTCTTC
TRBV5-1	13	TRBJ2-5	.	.	CASSLGGQETQYF	TGCGCCAGCAGTCTGGGGGGACAGGAGACCCAGTACTTC
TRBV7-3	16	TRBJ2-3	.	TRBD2	CASSPRLAGGTDTQYF	TGTGCCAGCAGCCCGCGACTAGCGGGAGGCACAGATACGCAGTATTTT
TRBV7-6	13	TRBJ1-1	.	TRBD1	CASSNRGDTEAFF	TGTGCCAGCAGCAACAGGGGGGACACTGAAGCTTTCTTT
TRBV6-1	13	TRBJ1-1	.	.	CASSNRVFSEAFF	TGTGCCAGCAGTAACAGGGTCTTCTCTGAAGCTTTCTTT
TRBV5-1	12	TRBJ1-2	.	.	CASSLGQYGYTF	TGCGCCAGCAGCTTGGGGCAGTATGGCTACACCTTC